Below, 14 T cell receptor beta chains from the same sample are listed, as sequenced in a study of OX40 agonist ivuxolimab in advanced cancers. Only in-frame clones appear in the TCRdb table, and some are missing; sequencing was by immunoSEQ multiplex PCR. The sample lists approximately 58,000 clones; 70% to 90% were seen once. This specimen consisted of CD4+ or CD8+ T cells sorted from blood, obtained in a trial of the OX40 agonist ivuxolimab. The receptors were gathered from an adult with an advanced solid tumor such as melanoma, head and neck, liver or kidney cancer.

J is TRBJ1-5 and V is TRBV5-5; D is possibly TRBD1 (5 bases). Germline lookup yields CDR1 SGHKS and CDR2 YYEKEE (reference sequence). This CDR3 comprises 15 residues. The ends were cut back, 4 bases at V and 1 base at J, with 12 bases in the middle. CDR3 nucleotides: TGTGCCAGCAGCAGGGCAGGGTCAAGCAATCAGCCCCAGCATTTT. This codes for CASSRAGSSNQPQHF.

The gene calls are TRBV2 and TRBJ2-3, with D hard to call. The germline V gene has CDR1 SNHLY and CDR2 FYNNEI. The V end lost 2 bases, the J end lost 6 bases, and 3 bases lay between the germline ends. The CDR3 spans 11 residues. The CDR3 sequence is CASSEMDTQYF. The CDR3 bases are TGTGCCAGCAGTGAAATGGATACGCAGTATTTT.

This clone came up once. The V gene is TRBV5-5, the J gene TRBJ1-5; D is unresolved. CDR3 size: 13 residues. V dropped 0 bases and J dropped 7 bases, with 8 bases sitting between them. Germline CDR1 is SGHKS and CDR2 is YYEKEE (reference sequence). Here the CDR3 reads CASSLVSGQPQHF. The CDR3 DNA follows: TGTGCCAGCAGCTTGGTAAGTGGCCAGCCCCAGCATTTT.

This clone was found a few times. CDR3: CAISDGGGTQYF. In DNA, the CDR3 is TGTGCCATCAGTGATGGGGGTGGGACCCAGTACTTC. The chain employs TRBV10-3 and TRBJ2-5; D possibly matches TRBD1 or TRBD2 (5 bases each). The V end was cut by 3 bases, the J end by 7 bases, with 9 bases between. The CDR3 has 12 amino acids. Germline V gene sequence: CDR1 ENHRY, CDR2 SYGVKD.

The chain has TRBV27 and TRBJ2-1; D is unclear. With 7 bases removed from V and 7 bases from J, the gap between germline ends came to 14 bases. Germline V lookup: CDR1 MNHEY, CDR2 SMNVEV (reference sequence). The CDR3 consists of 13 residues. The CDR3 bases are TGTGCCAGCAAACCGAGTGGCCGGAATGAGCAGTTCTTC. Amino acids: CASKPSGRNEQFF.

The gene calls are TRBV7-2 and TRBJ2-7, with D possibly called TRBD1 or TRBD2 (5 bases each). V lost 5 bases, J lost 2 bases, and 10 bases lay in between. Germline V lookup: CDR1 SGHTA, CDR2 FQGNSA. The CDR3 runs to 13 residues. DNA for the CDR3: TGTGCCAGCAGCCCCCTGGGACCCTACGAGCAGTACTTC. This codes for CASSPLGPYEQYF.

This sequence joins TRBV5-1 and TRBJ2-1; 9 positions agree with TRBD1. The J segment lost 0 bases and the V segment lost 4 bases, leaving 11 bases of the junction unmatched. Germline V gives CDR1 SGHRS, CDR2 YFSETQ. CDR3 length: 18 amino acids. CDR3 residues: CASSPGTGPRVSYNEQFF. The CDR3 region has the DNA TGCGCCAGCAGCCCTGGGACAGGGCCGCGTGTCTCCTACAATGAGCAGTTCTTC.

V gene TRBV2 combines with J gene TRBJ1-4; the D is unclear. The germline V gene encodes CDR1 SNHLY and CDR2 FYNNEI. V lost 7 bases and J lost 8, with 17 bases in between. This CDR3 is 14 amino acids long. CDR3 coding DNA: TGTGCCAGCACCCAATGGAGGGAGGGAGAAAAACTGTTTTTT. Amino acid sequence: CASTQWREGEKLFF.

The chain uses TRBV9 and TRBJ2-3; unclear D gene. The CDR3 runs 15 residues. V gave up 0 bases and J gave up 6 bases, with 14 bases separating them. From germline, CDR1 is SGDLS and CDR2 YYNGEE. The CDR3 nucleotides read TGTGCCAGCAGCGTAGTGGCGTCCCAAGAGGATACGCAGTATTTT. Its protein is CASSVVASQEDTQYF.

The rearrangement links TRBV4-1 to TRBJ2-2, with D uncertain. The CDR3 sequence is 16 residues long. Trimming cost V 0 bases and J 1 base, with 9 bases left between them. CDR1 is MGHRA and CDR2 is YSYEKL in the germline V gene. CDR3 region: CASSQDHSLNTGELFF. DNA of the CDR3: TGCGCCAGCAGCCAAGATCACAGTTTGAACACCGGGGAGCTGTTTTTT.

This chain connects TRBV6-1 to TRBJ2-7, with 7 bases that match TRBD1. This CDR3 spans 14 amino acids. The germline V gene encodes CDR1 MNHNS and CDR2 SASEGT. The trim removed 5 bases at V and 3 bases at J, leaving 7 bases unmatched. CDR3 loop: CASSPTRGLYEQYF. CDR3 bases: TGTGCCAGCAGTCCAACAAGGGGGCTCTACGAGCAGTACTTC.

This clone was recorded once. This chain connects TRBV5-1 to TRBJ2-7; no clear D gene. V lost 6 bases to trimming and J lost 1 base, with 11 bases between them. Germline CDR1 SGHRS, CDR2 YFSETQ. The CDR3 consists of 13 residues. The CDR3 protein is CASNPGNSYEQYF. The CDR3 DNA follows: TGCGCCAGCAACCCCGGCAATTCCTACGAGCAGTACTTC. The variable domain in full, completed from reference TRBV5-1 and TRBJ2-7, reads KAGVTQTPRYLIKTRGQQVTLSCSPISGHRSVSWYQQTPGQGLQFLFEYFSETQRNKGNFPGRFSGRQFSNSRSEMNVSTLELGDSALYLCASNPGNSYEQYFGPGTRLTVT.

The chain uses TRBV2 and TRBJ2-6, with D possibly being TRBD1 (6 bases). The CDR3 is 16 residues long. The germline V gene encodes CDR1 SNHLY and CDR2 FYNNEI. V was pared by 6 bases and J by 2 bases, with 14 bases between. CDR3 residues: CASRADRNPGANVLTF. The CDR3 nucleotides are TGTGCCAGCAGAGCCGACAGGAACCCTGGGGCCAACGTCCTGACTTTC.

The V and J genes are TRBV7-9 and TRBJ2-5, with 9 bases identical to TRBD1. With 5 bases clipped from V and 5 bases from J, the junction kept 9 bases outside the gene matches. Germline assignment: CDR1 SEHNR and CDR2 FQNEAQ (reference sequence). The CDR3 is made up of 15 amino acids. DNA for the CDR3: TGTGCCAGCAGCGCCAGGGACAGGGTGAGGGAGACCCAGTACTTC. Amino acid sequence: CASSARDRVRETQYF.